This paragraph covers one T cell receptor (beta chain) sequence. This receptor's antigen is unknown. No much larger clone is present one base from it, and per-base qualities are unavailable. This sample stems from a study (dated by TCRdb to about 2015). The study in broad terms: The study tested whether tumor-infiltrating Tregs in breast cancer are recruited from blood Tregs or converted in situ from other CD4+ T cell subsets. Study-level results and caveats: The larger-cohort validation was restricted to a single TCR beta V-J rearrangement rather than whole repertoires. The TCR gene usage of tumor memory CD4+ T cells clustered together with blood and lymph node memory CD4+ cells and with lymph node naive CD4+ cells. The TCR alpha and beta sequences of tumor-infiltrating Tregs showed the greatest overlap with tumor naive CD4+ T cells, followed by blood naive CD4+ T cells.

Full-length TCR variable regions were amplified by 5' RACE PCR with constant-region reverse primers, followed by semi-nested PCR with Nested Universal Primer A. Using the ReliaPrep RNA Cell Miniprep System, total RNA was extracted, and the SMARTer RACE 5'/3' Kit was then used to reverse transcribe the RNA into 5'RACE-ready cDNA. Full-length TCR alpha and beta libraries were barcoded with multiplex adaptors and sequenced on an Illumina MiSeq. The source study handled its data this way. For each of nine subset-tissue groups, sequencing data from the five patients were pooled, and the groups were compared by unsupervised clustering of TCR gene usage. The Morisita-Horn index, with shared sequences weighted by their contribution to each repertoire, was used to calculate repertoire similarity. TCRdb passed the public sequencing reads through fastp at Q25 and MiXCR, retaining productive beta sequences. All rows with the same CDR3 protein become a single entry with the most common DNA and genes. These V and J calls originate from TCRdb's pipeline instead of the authors' own analysis. The sample table lists roughly 58,000 distinct CDR3 sequences, about a fifth of them with a count of one. The ten top clones hold 3.2% of the sample.

Cells that were CD4+CD25+CD127-/low were the ones isolated as Tregs. Tregs, naive and memory CD4+ T cells from tumor, blood and ipsilateral draining lymph nodes of roughly 5 breast cancer patients underwent full-length TCR alpha and beta sequencing. Tumor tissue and lymph nodes obtained by ipsilateral axillary dissection were perfused with PBS, cut into small pieces and digested using collagenase I and hyaluronidase. A purity exceeding 90% was confirmed by FACS for the sorted cell populations. The receptor comes from a female donor with breast cancer. The specimen was tumor-infiltrating Tregs sorted from the breast tumor.

The CDR3: CASSSQGSGYNSPLHF. Here is the DNA: TGTGCCAGCAGCTCACAGGGGAGTGGGTATAATTCACCCCTCCACTTT. The rearrangement combines TRBV7-8 with TRBJ1-6; TRBD1 matches 7 bases in the middle. From the cysteine up to the phenylalanine, the CDR3 has a length of 16 residues. Just CDR3 DNA is preserved here, 48 bases in frame from base 1. In the germline V gene, CDR1 corresponds to SGHVS and CDR2 to FQNEAQ. Germline trimming: 4 bases from V, 4 bases from J; junction bases outside gene matches: 7. Joined to the reference TRBV7-8 and TRBJ1-6 proteins, this CDR3 gives the full variable domain: GAGVSQSPRYKVAKRGQDVALRCDPISGHVSLFWYQQALGQGPEFLTYFQNEAQLDKSGLPSDRFFAERPEGSVSTLKIQRTQQEDSAVYLCASSSQGSGYNSPLHFGNGTRLTVT.